This entry lists 8 T cell receptor beta chains sequenced from one sample in a study of blood T cell repertoires in COVID-19. The repertoire was sequenced with immunoSEQ multiplex PCR; TCRdb's copy has only in-frame clones and lacks some. Among roughly 200,000 clones listed, about four fifths were seen once. Sequencing was done on a sample of peripheral blood. The receptors were gathered from a woman in her forties with COVID-19, enrolled during active disease.

The chain recombines TRBV5-1 with TRBJ1-1; 7 bases fit TRBD1. This CDR3 has 13 amino acids. CDR1 and CDR2 (germline): SGHRS, YFSETQ. Unmatched junction bases numbered 6, after V lost 6 bases and J lost 4 bases. The CDR3: CASTGTVGTEAFF. CDR3 DNA sequence: TGCGCCAGCACCGGGACAGTCGGCACTGAAGCTTTCTTT.

The chain employs TRBV4-1 and TRBJ1-5; 8 positions match TRBD1. The junction had 10 bases not matched to a gene; V was cut back by 4 bases and J by 5 bases. This CDR3 has 16 amino acids. CDR1 MGHRA and CDR2 YSYEKL come from the germline V gene. The CDR3 protein is CASSPRVGQGHQPQHF. The CDR3 DNA sequence: TGCGCCAGCAGCCCGAGGGTTGGACAGGGCCATCAGCCCCAGCATTTT.

The chain links TRBV7-2 to TRBJ2-3; no definite D call. The CDR3 runs 14 residues. V was clipped by 5 bases and J by 4 bases, with 13 bases between them. Germline V gene lookup returns CDR1 SGHTA and CDR2 FQGNSA. The CDR3 loop reads CASSVPQVADTQYF. CDR3 coding DNA: TGTGCCAGCAGCGTACCACAAGTCGCAGATACGCAGTATTTT.

V usage is TRBV25-1 and J usage is TRBJ2-7; no firm D call. The CDR3 extends over 12 amino acids. Germline V lookup: CDR1 MGHDK, CDR2 SYGVNS. V was shortened by 3 bases and J by 2 bases, with 5 bases between the two germline ends. The CDR3 DNA sequence: TGTGCCAGCAGTGACTTCGCCTACGAGCAGTACTTC. Its protein product is CASSDFAYEQYF.

V gene TRBV11-2 combines with J gene TRBJ2-5; 8 positions agree with TRBD2. V lost 1 base, J lost 5 bases, and 12 bases stayed unmatched. The germline CDR1 and CDR2 sequences are SGHAT and FQNNGV. The CDR3 extends over 17 amino acids. For the CDR3, the DNA is TGTGCCAGCAGCTTAGGACGGGGCCCAGCGGGAGAGGAGACCCAGTACTTC. It is translated as CASSLGRGPAGEETQYF. Looking up the rest from reference TRBV11-2 and TRBJ2-5 gives the full variable domain: EAGVAQSPRYKIIEKRQSVAFWCNPISGHATLYWYQQILGQGPKLLIQFQNNGVVDDSQLPKDRFSAERLKGVDSTLKIQPAKLEDSAVYLCASSLGRGPAGEETQYFGPGTRLLVL.

This clone turned up a few times. The rearrangement links TRBV5-4 to TRBJ1-6, with TRBD1 identical over 9 bases. The V gene end was trimmed by 4 bases and the J gene end by 9 bases; junction bases not matched to a gene: 11. Germline CDR1 SGHNT, CDR2 YYREEE (reference sequence). This CDR3 spans 16 amino acids. The CDR3 spells CASSPAPGQGVSPLHF. The CDR3 coding sequence is TGTGCCAGCAGCCCCGCACCGGGACAGGGAGTTTCACCCCTCCACTTT.

The count of this clone is one. The rearrangement links TRBV6-5 to TRBJ1-1; 9 positions agree with TRBD1. Looked up from germline, CDR1 is MNHEY and CDR2 is SVGAGI. V lost 4 bases, J lost 3 bases, and 3 bases stayed unmatched. The CDR3 contains 14 residues. The CDR3 coding sequence is TGTGCCAGCAGTTCTCGGACAGGGGACACTGAAGCTTTCTTT. As protein: CASSSRTGDTEAFF.

The chain carries TRBV30 and TRBJ1-6, with D uncertain. The germline V gene has CDR1 GTSNPN and CDR2 SVGIG (reference sequence). The V end lost 4 bases, the J end lost 4 bases, and 14 bases lay between the germline ends. This CDR3 is built from 15 residues. CDR3 in DNA: TGTGCCTGGAAAGGAGACTGGCGATATAATTCACCCCTCCACTTT. This sequence encodes CAWKGDWRYNSPLHF. Complete variable domain (other parts from reference TRBV30 and TRBJ1-6): SQTIHQWPATLVQPVGSPLSLECTVEGTSNPNLYWYRQAAGRGLQLLFYSVGIGQISSEVPQNLSASRPQDRQFILSSKKLLLSDSGFYLCAWKGDWRYNSPLHFGNGTRLTVT.